This TCR beta chain was identified during a study of cytomegalovirus exposure and HLA in healthy donors (dated by TCRdb to the late 2010s). Broadly, across the study: An earlier analysis of approximately 640 of the donors reported roughly 270 Gb of sequence data and roughly 100 million unique TCR beta sequences from 150 million to 200 million T cells. Around 330 gigabases of sequencing data and around 85 million unique TCR sequences made up an early release that covered roughly 670 HLA-typed donors. The genetic ancestry cluster associated with self-reported Caucasian donors included roughly four fifths of the approximately 430 genotyped donors. The study aimed to test whether signatures of past pathogen exposure could be identified by cataloging public T cell receptors. The T cell repertoires of roughly 660 subjects were profiled by immunosequencing and related to cytomegalovirus serostatus. Besides the first cohort of roughly 640 subjects, a separate validation cohort made up of about 120 different subjects was used. To predict cytomegalovirus infection status, the study brought together high-throughput TCR immunosequencing, statistical association of individual TCRs with disease status, and machine learning. In a later analysis, previously published TCR beta repertoires from 670 or so donors were re-analyzed and high-resolution HLA genotyping was added so that TCR occurrence patterns could be studied. Rather than using new phenotypic data, the later analysis identified candidate immune exposures from TCR beta sequences and from how often those sequences occurred across donors. An earlier analysis of 500 to 750 of the donors applied high-throughput TCR beta sequencing to assess whether each TCR beta V gene segment acted as functional or pseudogenic. Donor age, sex, ethnicity and CMV serostatus were collected together with the repertoire data. Genome-wide SNP genotypes for about 60% of the roughly 700 donors were used in a later genetic analysis, which treated that subset as a discovery cohort. Every discovery cohort repertoire had been produced on one sequencing platform. HLA typing covered class I and class II loci at four-digit resolution. The number of typed donors differed by locus: 629-630 for A, B, C, DRB1 and DQB1; approximately 520 for DQA1; approximately 600 for DPA1; and approximately 450 for DPB1. A handful of DR-DQ haplotypes were handled as single units for association and clustering because linkage in the cohort was strong. Among 300 to 500 genotyped donors of the cohort, an average of around 250,000 unique TCR beta nucleotide sequences was sequenced per donor, of which 15% to 20% were non-productive.

The CDR3 runs 13 residues from the cysteine to the phenylalanine. CDR3 DNA only is kept here, 39 bases in frame from base 1. The germline V gene gives CDR1 as SGDLS and CDR2 as YYNGEE. Results the study describes overall, beyond this receptor: A total of 150 to 200 TCR beta chains were listed by the study as associated with cytomegalovirus. The cohort was sequenced for TCR beta chains only, and without alpha or paired-chain data the features that could be detected were limited. Several of the top co-occurrence clusters appeared to be linked to parvovirus B19, influenza, CMV and Epstein-Barr virus, according to a later analysis. A further reported finding was that TCR beta sequences accurately predicted the HLA-A and HLA-B alleles for most subjects in the first cohort. HLA typing was unavailable for some donors at each locus, so association tests used only the typed subset. Linkage disequilibrium might explain the correlated functional status among segregating V segments, but an unknown experimental factor could not be ruled out. Some IMGT-functional V segments, including TRBV6-2 and TRBV6-3, could not be told apart with the 87-base-pair reads, so those segments were excluded. Most TCR sequences were seen in very few donors, while some public TCRs were found in many individuals. The only immune exposure information available for the cohort was CMV serostatus. Cytomegalovirus status was reported to be diagnosed by the classifier with high specificity and sensitivity in both the original and validation cohorts. At a false discovery rate of 0.05, a later analysis linked under 20,000 TCR beta sequences to specific HLA alleles. In a later analysis, HLA-associated TCR beta chains showed more clonal expansion and lower generation probabilities than non-associated chains that were equally common. The authors suggested that the approach could potentially be extended to other disease states and immunological phenotypes. According to a later analysis, TCR association rates differed among HLA loci, with DRB1 alleles showing the most associated TCRs and HLA-C alleles showing the fewest. A later genetic analysis associated a missense DCLRE1C variant with V-gene and J-gene trimming of TCR beta chains, and an independent cohort replicated the association. Broadly in line with IMGT annotations, most TCR beta V segments showed up in productive rearrangements about 90% or about 30% of the time in an earlier analysis of several hundred of the donors. According to a later genetic analysis, donors in an Asian-associated ancestry cluster had fewer N-insertions in productive TCRs than the roughly 670-donor mean. Assigning TCR associations to individual alleles was difficult when HLA alleles, especially DR and DQ, strongly co-occurred. Sequencing depth was assumed to be roughly uniform across donors in the presence/absence analyses, though that assumption may not hold. Because counts were too low, more than 15 rarely observed V segments, including chromosome 9 orphons, were left out of the earlier analysis of a few hundred of the donors. A cluster of highly shared sequence variants was judged likely to represent a technical artifact of the sequencing pipeline. According to a later analysis, most CMV-associated TCR beta chains appeared to be HLA-restricted, and the HLA associations seemed to be driven largely by CMV exposure. In vitro tests confirmed that a few of the cytomegalovirus-associated TCR beta chains recognize cytomegalovirus antigens.

The cohort was made up of 666 healthy bone marrow donors. All cohort members were sampled while nominally healthy, although unrecorded immune exposures were likely present. The donor was CMV seropositive and belonged to the group of 250 to 300 seropositive cohort members. Each donor provided a peripheral blood sample, and peripheral blood mononuclear cells were used for TCR beta sequencing. Genomic DNA was extracted from the blood cell samples with the Qiagen DNeasy Blood Extraction Kit. In regard to this clone: Its antigen remains undetermined. An end of the junction differs from the germline gene, which may be a read error.

The library was obtained by the immunoSEQ multiplex PCR assay. The multiplex PCR relied on a mix of 60 forward primers for TCR Vbeta segments and 13 reverse primers for TCR Jbeta segments. Amplification of the CDR3 region of rearranged TCR beta genes was performed with a multiplex PCR assay on genomic DNA. On the Illumina HiSeq System, the amplified TCR beta libraries were sequenced as 87-base-pair reads. Under the source paper's analysis protocol: A later analysis counted some 74 million unique TCR beta chains across the 666 repertoires, and roughly 11 million of these chains were shared by at least two donors. A nearest-neighbor algorithm error-corrected the raw reads and collapsed the reads into unique sequences, merging closely related sequences to remove PCR and sequencing errors. To assign V, D and J gene segments, CDR3 sequences were aligned to IMGT reference sequences. For a sequence to be retained, at least a six-nucleotide match to both a V gene segment and a J gene segment was required. A rearrangement counted as productive if the CDR3 had no stop codons and remained in frame with V and J, and every other rearrangement counted as non-productive. Following IMGT convention, CDR3 was defined as the stretch from the second conserved V-encoded cysteine up to the conserved J-encoded phenylalanine. Sequences without an unambiguous match to a single V gene segment were excluded from the earlier analysis of a few hundred of the donors. In an earlier analysis of a few hundred of the donors, V segments were called functional above 56.7% productive rearrangements and were called segregating when the between-donor standard deviation exceeded 5%. A statistical classification framework was built for diagnosing cytomegalovirus status from the catalog of TCR beta chain sequences. In a later analysis, TCR nucleotide sequences were compared against IMGT/GENE-DB human TR gene sequences so that V and J genes could be assigned. Using the TCRdist pipeline, a later analysis assigned CDR3 sequences along with most-parsimonious VDJ recombination scenarios. In a later analysis, each TCR beta chain was defined by its CDR3 amino acid sequence together with its V-gene family, and reads without a unique V-gene family were excluded. As a way to deal with suspected cross-contamination and a sequencing artifact, a later analysis dropped approximately 590 nucleotide sequences that were highly shared and had low generation probability. In a later analysis, a clonal expansion index for each public chain was calculated from normalized within-repertoire ranks of inferred template counts. In a later analysis, generation probabilities were computed with a VDJ recombination model fitted to out-of-frame rearrangements, and the resulting probabilities were checked against IGoR. In a later analysis, TCR-TCR, TCR-HLA and TCR-CMV co-occurrence was scored with hypergeometric tests, and a repertoire-size bias correction was applied to TCR pairs. False discovery rates were estimated in a later analysis by permuting HLA or CMV assignments 20 times. In a later analysis, co-occurring TCRs were grouped using DBSCAN, with TCRdist sequence similarity added in when clustering inside HLA-allele-positive subsets. For co-occurrence clustering, repertoires with fewer than 30,000 or more than 120,000 public chains were excluded, along with roughly 5 repertoires with anomalous nucleotide sharing. In TCRdb, the immuneACCESS table is reduced to in-frame sequences with V and J assigned. These tables do not hold every clone; where another copy was compared, an unresolved V gene accounts for under half, and the others remain unexplained. The D gene and trimming were derived from the DNA, and the V and J assignments and clone size from that table. The sample has 100,000 to 150,000 clones on record, over 65% of them singletons. Of the sample, 2.5% to 3% falls within the top ten clones.

The clonotype comes from a woman between 40 and 50 years old in good health and CMV-seropositive. Rearrangement joined TRBV9 to TRBJ1-6, with the D gene too uncertain to name. The sample comprised PBMCs. The CDR3 has the sequence CASGVDIDSPLHF. The nucleotide sequence reads as follows: TGTGCCAGCGGCGTAGACATCGATTCACCCCTCCACTTT.